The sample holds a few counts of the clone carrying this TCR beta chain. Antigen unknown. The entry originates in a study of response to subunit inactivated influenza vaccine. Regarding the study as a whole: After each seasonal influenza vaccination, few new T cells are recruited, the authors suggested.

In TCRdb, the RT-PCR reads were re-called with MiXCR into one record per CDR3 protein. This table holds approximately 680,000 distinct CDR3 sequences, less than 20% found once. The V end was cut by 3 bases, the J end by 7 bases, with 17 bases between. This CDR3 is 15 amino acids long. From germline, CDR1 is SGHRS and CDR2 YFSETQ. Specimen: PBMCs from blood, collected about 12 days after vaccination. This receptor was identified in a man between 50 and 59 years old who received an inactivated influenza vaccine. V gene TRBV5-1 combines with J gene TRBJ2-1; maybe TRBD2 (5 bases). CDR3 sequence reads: CASSWHVGSWNEQFF. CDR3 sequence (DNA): TGCGCCAGCAGCTGGCATGTGGGGAGCTGGAATGAGCAGTTCTTC.